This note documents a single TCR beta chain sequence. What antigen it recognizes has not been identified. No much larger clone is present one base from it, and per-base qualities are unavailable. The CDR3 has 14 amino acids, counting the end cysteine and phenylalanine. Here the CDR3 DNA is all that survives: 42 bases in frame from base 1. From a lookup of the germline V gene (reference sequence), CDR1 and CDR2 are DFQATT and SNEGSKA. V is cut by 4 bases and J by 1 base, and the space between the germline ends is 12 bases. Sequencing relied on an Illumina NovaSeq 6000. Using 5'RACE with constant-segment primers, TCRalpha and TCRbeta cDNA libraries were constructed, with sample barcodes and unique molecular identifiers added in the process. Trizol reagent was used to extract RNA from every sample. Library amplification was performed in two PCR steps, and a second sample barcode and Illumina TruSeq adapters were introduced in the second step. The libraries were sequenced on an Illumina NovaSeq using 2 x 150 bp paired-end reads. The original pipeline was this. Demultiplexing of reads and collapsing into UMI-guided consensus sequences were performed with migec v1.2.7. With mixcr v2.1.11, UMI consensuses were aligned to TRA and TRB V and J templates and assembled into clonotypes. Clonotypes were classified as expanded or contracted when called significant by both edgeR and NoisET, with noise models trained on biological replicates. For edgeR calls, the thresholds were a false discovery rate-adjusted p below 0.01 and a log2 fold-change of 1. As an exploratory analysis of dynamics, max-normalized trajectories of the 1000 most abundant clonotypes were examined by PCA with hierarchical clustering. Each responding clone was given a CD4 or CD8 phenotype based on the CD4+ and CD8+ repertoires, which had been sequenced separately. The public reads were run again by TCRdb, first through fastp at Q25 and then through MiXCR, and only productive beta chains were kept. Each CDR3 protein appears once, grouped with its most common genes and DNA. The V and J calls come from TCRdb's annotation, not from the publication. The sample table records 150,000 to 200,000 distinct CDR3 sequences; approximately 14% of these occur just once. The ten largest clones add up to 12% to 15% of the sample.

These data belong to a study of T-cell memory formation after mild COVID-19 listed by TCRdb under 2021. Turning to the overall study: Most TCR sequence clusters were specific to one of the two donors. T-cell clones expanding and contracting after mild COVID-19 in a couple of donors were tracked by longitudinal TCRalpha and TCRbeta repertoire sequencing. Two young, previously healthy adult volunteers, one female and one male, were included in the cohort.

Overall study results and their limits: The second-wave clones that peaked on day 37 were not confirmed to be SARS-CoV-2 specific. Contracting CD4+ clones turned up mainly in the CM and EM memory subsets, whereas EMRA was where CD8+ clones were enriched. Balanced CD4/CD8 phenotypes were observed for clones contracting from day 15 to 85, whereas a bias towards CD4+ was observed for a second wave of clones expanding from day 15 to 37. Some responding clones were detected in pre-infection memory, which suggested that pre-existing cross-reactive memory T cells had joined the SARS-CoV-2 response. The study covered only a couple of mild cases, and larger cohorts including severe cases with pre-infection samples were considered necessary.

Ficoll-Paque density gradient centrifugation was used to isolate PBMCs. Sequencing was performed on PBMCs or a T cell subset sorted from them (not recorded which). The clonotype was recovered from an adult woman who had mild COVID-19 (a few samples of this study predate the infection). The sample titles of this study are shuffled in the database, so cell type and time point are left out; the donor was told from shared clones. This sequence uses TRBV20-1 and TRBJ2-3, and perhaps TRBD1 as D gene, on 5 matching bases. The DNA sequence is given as TGCAGTGCTAAAGTGGGGCTTGGCACAGATACGCAGTATTTT. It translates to CSAKVGLGTDTQYF.